This record looks at one T cell receptor beta chain sequence and its context. The antigen this receptor binds is unknown. Per-base quality was not reported, and no clone a single base away is much larger than it. The data stem from a study of T cells after yellow fever vaccination (dated by TCRdb to the late 2010s). Describing the broader study: Libraries from fractions with low cell numbers were prepared with the SMART-Seq v4 Ultra Low Input RNA kit. To follow T-cell clones before and after primary and booster YFV17D yellow fever vaccination, bulk TCR alpha and beta repertoires were sequenced over time. Two healthy male donors, one aged 18 to 30 and one aged 30 to 39 years, made up the cohort. Bulk PBMC replicates and cell subsets were isolated from blood drawn at multiple timepoints before and after both primary and secondary immunization. The study at large found these results: Because abundant contaminating clonotypes from the bulk population could be contained in FACS-sorted repertoires, computational filtering was required. A small share of clonotypes was detected in both CD4 and CD8 compartments, with the overlap likely arising from convergent recombination. After the booster, most of the clones that had expanded following primary vaccination were detected again (around 95% of CD4 and around 90% of CD8), which suggests that memory was broadly maintained. Only a couple of donors were included in the study, so the extent to which the findings can be generalized is limited. The secondary T-cell response was weaker than the primary response but faster, peaking on day 5 instead of day 15.

Reading the label with the study, this specimen's treatment or condition is: live attenuated yellow fever vaccine strain. At each blood-draw timepoint, two biological replicates of bulk PBMCs were obtained. PBMCs were isolated from peripheral blood using a standard Ficoll-Paque protocol. TriZol was used to extract RNA from bulk PBMCs, CD4 and CD8 fractions, and dextramer-positive and dextramer-negative fractions. Sequenced on an Illumina NovaSeq 6000. TCR cDNA was made using 5'RACE template switching, a step that added a universal primer site and unique molecular identifiers. Priming of cDNA synthesis was performed from both the TCR alpha and TCR beta constant segments. Libraries were amplified in two PCR steps, with sample barcodes and sequencing adapters added in the second step. Libraries were sequenced on Illumina HiSeq 2500 (2x100 bp) or NovaSeq (2x150 bp). The study's own analysis went as follows. Demultiplexing of reads and collapsing into UMI consensus sequences were performed with MIGEC, and V(D)J alignment was carried out with MiXCR. Vaccine-responding clonotypes were identified with edgeR using replicate PBMC samples, with FDR below 0.01 and a log2 fold change above 5 up to day 15 being required. Bulk clonotypes were assigned CD4 or CD8 identity according to which sequenced CD4 or CD8 repertoire held them at higher abundance. TCRdb handled the public reads itself, with Q25 trimming in fastp and clone calling in MiXCR, and kept productive beta chains. When rows share a CDR3 protein, they turn into one entry using the most common DNA and genes. The authors' filters were not applied to this entry. The sample has some 390,000 distinct CDR3 sequences on record, around a sixth of them singletons. The top ten clonotypes cover about 18% of the sample.

CDR1 and CDR2 are read off the germline V gene as SGHRS and YFSETQ. V gives up 4 bases and J gives up 5 bases, and the segment between their germline ends measures 15 bases. The CDR3 sequence holds 14 residues, the cysteine and phenylalanine included. The retained sequence is limited to the CDR3, 42 bases, with the frame set at the first base. The specimen was PBMCs, collected before the yellow fever booster vaccination. Recombination joined TRBV5-1 with TRBJ2-5, with a weak D call of TRBD2 (5 bases match). The source is a man aged 18 to 29 who received the YFV17D yellow fever vaccine. The DNA sequence is given as TGCGCCAGCAGCCCCCCCCTCTCGGGGGAGACCCAGTACTTC. Its coded protein is CASSPPLSGETQYF.